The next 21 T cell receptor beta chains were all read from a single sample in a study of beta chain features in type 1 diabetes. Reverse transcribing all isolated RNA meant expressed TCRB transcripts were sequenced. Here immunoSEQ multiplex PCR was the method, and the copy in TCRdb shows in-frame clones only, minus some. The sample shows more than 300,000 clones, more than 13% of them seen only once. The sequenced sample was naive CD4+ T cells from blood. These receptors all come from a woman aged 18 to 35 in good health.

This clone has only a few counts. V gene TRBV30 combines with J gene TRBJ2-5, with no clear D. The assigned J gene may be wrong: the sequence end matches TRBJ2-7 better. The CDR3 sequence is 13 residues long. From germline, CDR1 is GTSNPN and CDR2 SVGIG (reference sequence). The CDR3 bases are TGTGCCTGGAGTACTAACACTGGCTACGAGCAGTACTTC. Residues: CAWSTNTGYEQYF.

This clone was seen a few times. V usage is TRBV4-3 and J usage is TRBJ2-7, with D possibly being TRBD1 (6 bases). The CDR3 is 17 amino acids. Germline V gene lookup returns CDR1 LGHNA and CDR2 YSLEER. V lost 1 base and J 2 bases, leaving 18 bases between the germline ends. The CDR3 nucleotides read TGCGCCAGCAGCCAAGCTCCCACAGGGCAACTTCCCTACGAGCAGTACTTC. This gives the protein CASSQAPTGQLPYEQYF.

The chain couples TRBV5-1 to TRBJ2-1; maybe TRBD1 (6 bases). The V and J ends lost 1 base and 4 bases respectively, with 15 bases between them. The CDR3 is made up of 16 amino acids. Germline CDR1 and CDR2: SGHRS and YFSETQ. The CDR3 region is CASSLTSGHTYNEQFF. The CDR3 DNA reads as TGCGCCAGCAGCTTGACGTCGGGACACACATACAATGAGCAGTTCTTC.

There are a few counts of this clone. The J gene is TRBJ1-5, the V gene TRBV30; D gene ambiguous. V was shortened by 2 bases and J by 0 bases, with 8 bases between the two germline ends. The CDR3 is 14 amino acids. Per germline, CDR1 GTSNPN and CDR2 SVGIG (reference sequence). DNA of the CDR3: TGTGCCTGGAGTCTGCTAAATAGCAATCAGCCCCAGCATTTT. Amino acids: CAWSLLNSNQPQHF. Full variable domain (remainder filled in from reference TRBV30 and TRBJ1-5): SQTIHQWPATLVQPVGSPLSLECTVEGTSNPNLYWYRQAAGRGLQLLFYSVGIGQISSEVPQNLSASRPQDRQFILSSKKLLLSDSGFYLCAWSLLNSNQPQHFGDGTRLSIL.

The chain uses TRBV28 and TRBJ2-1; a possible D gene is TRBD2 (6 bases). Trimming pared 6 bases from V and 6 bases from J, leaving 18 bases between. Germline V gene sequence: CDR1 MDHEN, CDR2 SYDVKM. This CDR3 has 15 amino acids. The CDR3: CASSSTSTVFNEQFF. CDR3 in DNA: TGTGCCAGCAGCTCCACTAGCACAGTTTTCAATGAGCAGTTCTTC.

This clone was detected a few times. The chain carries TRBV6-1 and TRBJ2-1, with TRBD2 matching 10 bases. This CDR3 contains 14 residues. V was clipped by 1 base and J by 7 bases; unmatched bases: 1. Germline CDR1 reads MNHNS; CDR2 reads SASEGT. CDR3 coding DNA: TGTGCCAGCAGTGAAGGTAGCGGGAGGAATGAGCAGTTCTTC. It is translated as CASSEGSGRNEQFF.

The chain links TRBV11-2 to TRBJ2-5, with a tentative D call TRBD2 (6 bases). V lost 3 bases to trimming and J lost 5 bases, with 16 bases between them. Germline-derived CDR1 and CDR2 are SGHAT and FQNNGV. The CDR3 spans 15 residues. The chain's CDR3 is CASSFQRVPRETQYF. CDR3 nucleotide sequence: TGTGCCAGCAGCTTTCAGCGGGTCCCCCGGGAGACCCAGTACTTC.

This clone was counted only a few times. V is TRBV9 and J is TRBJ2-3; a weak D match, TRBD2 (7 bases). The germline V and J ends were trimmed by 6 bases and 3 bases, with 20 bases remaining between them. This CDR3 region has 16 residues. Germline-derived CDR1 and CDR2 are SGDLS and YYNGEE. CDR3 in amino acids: CASTSGGLRETDTQYF. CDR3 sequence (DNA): TGTGCCAGCACCTCGGGGGGCCTCAGGGAGACAGATACGCAGTATTTT.

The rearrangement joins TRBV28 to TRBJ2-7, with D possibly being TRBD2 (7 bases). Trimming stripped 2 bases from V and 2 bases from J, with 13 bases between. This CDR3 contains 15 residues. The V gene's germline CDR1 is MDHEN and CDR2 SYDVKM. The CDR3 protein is CASSLGGAPTYEQYF. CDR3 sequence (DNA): TGTGCCAGCAGTTTAGGGGGGGCCCCCACCTACGAGCAGTACTTC.

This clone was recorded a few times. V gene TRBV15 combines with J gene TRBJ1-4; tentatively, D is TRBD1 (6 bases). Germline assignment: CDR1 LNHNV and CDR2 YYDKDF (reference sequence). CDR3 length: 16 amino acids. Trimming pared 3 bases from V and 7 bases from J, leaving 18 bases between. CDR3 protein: CATSSEPPGVGEKLFF. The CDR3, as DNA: TGTGCCACCAGCAGCGAGCCCCCAGGGGTTGGTGAAAAACTGTTTTTT.

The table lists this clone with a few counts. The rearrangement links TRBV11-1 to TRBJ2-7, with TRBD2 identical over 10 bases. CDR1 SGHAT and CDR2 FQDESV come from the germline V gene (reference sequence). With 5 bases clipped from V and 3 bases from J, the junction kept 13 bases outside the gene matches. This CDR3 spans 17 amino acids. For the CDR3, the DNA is TGTGCCAGCAGCCCGGCAGCGACTAGCGGGTTGTACTACGAGCAGTACTTC. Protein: CASSPAATSGLYYEQYF.

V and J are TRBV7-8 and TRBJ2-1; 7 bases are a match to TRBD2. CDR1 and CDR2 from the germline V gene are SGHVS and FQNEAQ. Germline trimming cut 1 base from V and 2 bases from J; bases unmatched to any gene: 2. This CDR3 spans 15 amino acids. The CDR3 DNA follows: TGTGCCAGCAGCTTAGGAGGGACTACCTACAATGAGCAGTTCTTC. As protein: CASSLGGTTYNEQFF.

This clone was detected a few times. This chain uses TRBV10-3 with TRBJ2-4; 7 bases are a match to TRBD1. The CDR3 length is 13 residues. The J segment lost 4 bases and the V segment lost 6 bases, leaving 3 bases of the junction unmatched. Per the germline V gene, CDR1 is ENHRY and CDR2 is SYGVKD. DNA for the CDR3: TGTGCCATCAGCGGGGACAGAAAAAACATTCAGTACTTC. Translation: CAISGDRKNIQYF.

CDR3 sequence: CAWSAGGEDTQYF. The CDR3, as DNA: TGTGCCTGGAGTGCTGGGGGGGAAGATACGCAGTATTTT. V usage is TRBV30 and J usage is TRBJ2-3, with 7 positions matching TRBD2. In germline, CDR1 is GTSNPN, CDR2 SVGIG (reference sequence). CDR3 length equals 13 residues. Germline trimming cut 1 base from V and 5 bases from J; bases unmatched to any gene: 3.

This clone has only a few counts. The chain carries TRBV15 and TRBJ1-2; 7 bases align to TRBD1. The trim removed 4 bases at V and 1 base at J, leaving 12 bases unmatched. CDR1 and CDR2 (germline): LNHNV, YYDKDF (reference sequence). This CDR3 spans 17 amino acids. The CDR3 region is CATSTRQGPYLNYGYTF. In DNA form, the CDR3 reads TGTGCCACCAGCACTAGACAGGGCCCTTACCTTAACTATGGCTACACCTTC.

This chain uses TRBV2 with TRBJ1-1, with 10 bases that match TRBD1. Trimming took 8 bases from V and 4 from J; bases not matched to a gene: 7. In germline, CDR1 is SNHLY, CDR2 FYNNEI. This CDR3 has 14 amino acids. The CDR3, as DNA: TGTGCCAGCTCTTGGGACAGGGGTATCACTGAAGCTTTCTTT. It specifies CASSWDRGITEAFF. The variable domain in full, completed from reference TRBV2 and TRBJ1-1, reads EPEVTQTPSHQVTQMGQEVILRCVPISNHLYFYWYRQILGQKVEFLVSFYNNEISEKSEIFDDQFSVERPDGSNFTLKIRSTKLEDSAMYFCASSWDRGITEAFFGQGTRLTVV.

This chain's CDR3 is CAWGQGANEKLFF. As DNA, the CDR3 is TGTGCCTGGGGACAGGGGGCTAATGAAAAACTGTTTTTT. This chain uses TRBV30 with TRBJ1-4, with TRBD1 matching over 10 bases. With V trimmed by 5 bases and J by 3 bases, 0 bases remained unmatched. There are 13 residues in the CDR3. Germline V CDR1 and CDR2: GTSNPN, SVGIG (reference sequence).

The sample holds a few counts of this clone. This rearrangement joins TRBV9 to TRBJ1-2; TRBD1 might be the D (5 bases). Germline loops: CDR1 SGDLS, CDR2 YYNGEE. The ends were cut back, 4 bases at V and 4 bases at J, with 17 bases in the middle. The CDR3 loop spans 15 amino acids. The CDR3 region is CASSPTARSPYGYTF. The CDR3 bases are TGTGCCAGCAGCCCGACAGCAAGGTCTCCCTATGGCTACACCTTC.

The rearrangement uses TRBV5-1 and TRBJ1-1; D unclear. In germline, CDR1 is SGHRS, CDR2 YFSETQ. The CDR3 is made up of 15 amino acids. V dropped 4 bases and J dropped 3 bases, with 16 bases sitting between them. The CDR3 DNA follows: TGCGCCAGCAGCCCAGATCTCAACCCCTACACTGAAGCTTTCTTT. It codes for CASSPDLNPYTEAFF.

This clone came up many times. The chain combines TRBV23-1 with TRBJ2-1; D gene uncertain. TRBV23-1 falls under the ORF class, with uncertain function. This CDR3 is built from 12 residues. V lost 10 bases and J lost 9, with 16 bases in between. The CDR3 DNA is TGCGCCATCCGTCGTCCGTGCAGTGAGCAGTTCTTC. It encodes CAIRRPCSEQFF.

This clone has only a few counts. CDR3 sequence reads: CASSLPGTPGLPEAFF. CDR3 in DNA: TGTGCCAGCAGTTTACCGGGGACACCGGGGCTACCAGAAGCTTTCTTT. This chain connects TRBV28 to TRBJ1-1, with a weak D call TRBD1 (6 bases). This CDR3 is built from 16 residues. Trimming shortened V by 2 bases and J by 8 bases, and 21 bases separated the two germline ends. The germline CDR1 and CDR2 sequences are MDHEN and SYDVKM.